A single TCR beta chain is shown here with its context. Its antigen remains unidentified. Each patient's relapse followed autologous stem cell transplantation, and brentuximab vedotin exposure varied. Assay: immunoSEQ multiplex PCR; the TCRdb copy retains only in-frame clones and omits some. The sample carries about 63,000 clones, 88% recorded once. This sample stems from a study of PD-1 blockade in classical Hodgkin lymphoma. Germline CDR1 reads MGHRA; CDR2 reads YSYEKL. The ends lost 1 base at V and 0 bases at J; junction bases unmatched: 9. The CDR3 has 18 amino acids. Notes on the study in general: In CD4+ cells, TCR diversity went up significantly by C4D1, but in CD8+ cells it did not.

The chain joins TRBV4-1 to TRBJ2-7; 10 bases are a match to TRBD1. This receptor was taken from a human donor with classical Hodgkin lymphoma. The material sequenced was peripheral blood mononuclear cells (PBMCs), taken before the second cycle of nivolumab. The CDR3 loop is CASSQVRDRGDASYEQYF. CDR3 DNA: TGCGCCAGCAGCCAAGTTAGGGACAGGGGAGACGCCTCCTACGAGCAGTACTTC.